The 29 T cell receptor beta chains reported below all come from one sample, sequenced in a study of naive and memory T cell subsets. Ligated cDNA underwent four rounds of PCR with nested alpha and beta constant region primers and SP2. TCRdb passed the 5' RACE reads through MiXCR, listing each CDR3 protein once. The sample yields roughly 62,000 distinct CDR3 sequences, less than 10% seen once. An oligonucleotide containing a UMI was ligated to the 3' end of TCR cDNA. The receptor source for this set is a female donor in good health.

This clonotype has at least ten counts. The gene calls are TRBV7-2 and TRBJ2-5; D possibly matches TRBD1 or TRBD2 (5 bases each). CDR1 is SGHTA, CDR2 FQGNSA, per germline. CDR3 size: 14 residues. V was trimmed by 5 bases and J by 4 bases, leaving 14 bases between them. The CDR3 loop is CASSLRGRAETQYF. In nucleotides, the CDR3 is TGTGCCAGCAGCCTACGGGGCCGTGCAGAGACCCAGTACTTC.

This chain links TRBV18 with TRBJ2-3; a possible D gene is TRBD1 (5 bases). Germline V CDR1 and CDR2: KGHSH, LQKENI. Trimming took off 2 bases at V and 6 bases at J, with 6 bases between the two ends. This CDR3 is 12 amino acids long. The CDR3 loop is CASSPAGDTQYF. In nucleotides, the CDR3 is TGTGCCAGCTCACCAGCAGGGGATACGCAGTATTTT.

This chain connects TRBV15 to TRBJ2-1, with TRBD2 identical over 10 bases. The CDR3 loop spans 16 amino acids. Trimming cost V 0 bases and J 7 bases; bases outside gene matches: 6. The V gene's germline CDR1 is LNHNV and CDR2 YYDKDF (reference sequence). This chain's CDR3 is CATSRELAGGGNEQFF. The CDR3 bases are TGTGCCACCAGCAGAGAATTAGCGGGAGGAGGGAATGAGCAGTTCTTC. Filled out from reference TRBV15 and TRBJ2-1, the complete variable domain reads DAMVIQNPRYQVTQFGKPVTLSCSQTLNHNVMYWYQQKSSQAPKLLFHYYDKDFNNEADTPDNFQSRRPNTSFCFLDIRSPGLGDTAMYLCATSRELAGGGNEQFFGPGTRLTVL.

This clonotype was counted a few times. V gene TRBV20-1 combines with J gene TRBJ2-3; TRBD2 matches at 7 bases. V shed 3 bases, J shed 1 base, and the junction held 4 bases outside the gene matches. This CDR3 has 14 residues. The germline V gene has CDR1 DFQATT and CDR2 SNEGSKA (reference sequence). The CDR3 sequence is CSASTAGGTDTQYF. As DNA, the CDR3 is TGCAGTGCTAGTACGGCGGGAGGCACAGATACGCAGTATTTT.

This clonotype turned up a few times. The J gene is TRBJ2-5, the V gene TRBV20-1; no clear D gene. The V end was cut by 3 bases, the J end by 3 bases, with 11 bases between. The CDR3 covers 13 residues. Germline CDR1 and CDR2: DFQATT and SNEGSKA (reference sequence). The CDR3 DNA reads TGCAGTGCTAGGGTCAACGGAAAAGAGACCCAGTACTTC. Protein: CSARVNGKETQYF.

This clonotype was found a few times. The J gene is TRBJ1-5, the V gene TRBV28; unclear D gene. Trimming left V 2 bases short and J 0 bases short, with 8 bases between. The CDR3 is made up of 15 amino acids. Germline V lookup: CDR1 MDHEN, CDR2 SYDVKM. The CDR3 nucleotides are TGTGCCAGCAGTTTAAATCAGATTAGCAATCAGCCCCAGCATTTT. It specifies CASSLNQISNQPQHF.

In this sample, this clonotype turned up a few times. The V call is TRBV3-1, the J call TRBJ1-3, with D unresolved. The germline V and J ends were trimmed by 6 bases and 4 bases, with 13 bases remaining between them. Germline V lookup: CDR1 LGHDT, CDR2 YNNKEL (reference sequence). CDR3 length: 14 residues. The CDR3 DNA reads TGTGCCAGCAGTCGGACCGGACCCGGAAACACCATATATTTT. It yields the protein CASSRTGPGNTIYF.

The rearrangement links TRBV30 to TRBJ2-7; no definite D call. V lost 3 bases to trimming and J lost 0 bases, with 12 bases between them. The CDR3 is made up of 14 amino acids. The germline CDR1 and CDR2 sequences are GTSNPN and SVGIG (reference sequence). This CDR3 is CAWRTISSSYEQYF. In DNA form, the CDR3 reads TGTGCCTGGAGGACGATTTCCAGCTCCTACGAGCAGTACTTC.

This clonotype came up many times. The gene calls are TRBV10-3 and TRBJ2-7; D is ambiguous. The CDR3 has 11 residues. CDR1 is ENHRY, CDR2 SYGVKD, per germline. Trimming took 7 bases from V and 4 from J, leaving 8 bases between them. This CDR3 is CAIKSGYEQYF. Written as DNA, the CDR3 is TGTGCCATCAAGTCAGGTTACGAGCAGTACTTC.

This clonotype was found once. CDR3: CASSPRRGFNSPLHF. CDR3 bases: TGTGCCAGCAGCCCTCGGCGGGGGTTTAATTCACCCCTCCACTTT. The chain carries TRBV12-3 or TRBV12-4 and TRBJ1-6; D perhaps matches TRBD1 (5 bases). The CDR3 is 15 amino acids. The V end lost 6 bases, the J end lost 6 bases, and 15 bases lay between the germline ends.

This clonotype was observed a few times. This chain connects TRBV2 to TRBJ2-5; D is possibly TRBD1 or TRBD2 (6 bases each). V shed 6 bases and J shed 5 bases, with 13 bases lying between them. The CDR3 consists of 13 residues. Germline values: CDR1 SNHLY, CDR2 FYNNEI. The CDR3 here is CASSKGGGETQYF. The CDR3 nucleotides read TGTGCCAGCAGCAAAGGAGGGGGGGAGACCCAGTACTTC.

This clonotype was seen only a few times. The J gene is TRBJ2-5, the V gene TRBV6-6, with a tentative D call TRBD2 (5 bases). The CDR3 has 16 residues. The V gene's germline CDR1 is MNHNY and CDR2 SVGAGI (reference sequence). The V end was cut by 0 bases, the J end by 3 bases, with 14 bases between. DNA for the CDR3: TGTGCCAGCAGTTACTCTCGCCGGGATCAGAAAGAGACCCAGTACTTC. Its translation is CASSYSRRDQKETQYF.

This chain uses TRBV29-1 with TRBJ2-1; a weak D match, TRBD2 (6 bases). The germline CDR1 and CDR2 sequences are SQVTM and ANQGSEA. Trimming shortened V by 7 bases and J by 4 bases, and 14 bases separated the two germline ends. CDR3 length equals 13 residues. In DNA form, the CDR3 reads TGCAGCGGAGGACTATCACGGTACAATGAGCAGTTCTTC. Protein: CSGGLSRYNEQFF.

The chain links TRBV12-3 or TRBV12-4 to TRBJ2-2; TRBD2 is a possible D gene (5 bases). The CDR3 runs to 14 residues. V was pared by 2 bases and J by 5 bases, with 9 bases between. The DNA for the CDR3 is TGTGCCAGCAGTTTAAGCGGTCAAACCGGGGAGCTGTTTTTT. Translating gives CASSLSGQTGELFF.

This clonotype was counted between two and nine times. J is TRBJ2-3 and V is TRBV20-1, with 11 bases identical to TRBD1. The junction had 7 bases not matched to a gene; V was cut back by 0 bases and J by 8 bases. This CDR3 is 15 amino acids long. The germline V gene encodes CDR1 DFQATT and CDR2 SNEGSKA (reference sequence). The CDR3 spells CSARDWGQGVATQYF. CDR3 nucleotides: TGCAGTGCTAGAGATTGGGGACAGGGGGTTGCTACGCAGTATTTT.

This clonotype was observed a few times. This chain uses TRBV28 with TRBJ2-3; TRBD2 matches 11 bases. CDR1 is MDHEN, CDR2 SYDVKM, per germline. There are 14 residues in the CDR3. J gave up 4 bases and V 6 bases, and 3 bases lay outside the gene matches. CDR3 bases: TGTGCCAGCAGACTAGCGGGAGCAGCAGATACGCAGTATTTT. This encodes CASRLAGAADTQYF.

In this sample, this clonotype turned up many times. This rearrangement joins TRBV20-1 to TRBJ2-3; 9 nucleotides match TRBD2. The CDR3 loop spans 15 amino acids. The ends lost 3 bases at V and 2 bases at J; junction bases unmatched: 6. CDR1 DFQATT and CDR2 SNEGSKA come from the germline V gene (reference sequence). This chain's CDR3 is CSASIAGAFTDTQYF. The CDR3 DNA sequence: TGCAGTGCTAGTATAGCGGGAGCGTTCACAGATACGCAGTATTTT.

This clonotype was seen many times. The genes are TRBV5-1 and TRBJ1-6, with D hard to call. Germline V gene sequence: CDR1 SGHRS, CDR2 YFSETQ. This CDR3 region has 14 residues. V lost 1 base, J lost 7 bases, and 9 bases lay in between. CDR3 loop: CASSLQWENSPLHF. CDR3 sequence (DNA): TGCGCCAGCAGCTTGCAATGGGAGAATTCACCCCTCCACTTT.

This clonotype showed up just a few times. The gene calls are TRBV28 and TRBJ2-7; TRBD2 matches at 7 bases. Germline values: CDR1 MDHEN, CDR2 SYDVKM. The CDR3 loop spans 15 amino acids. The trim removed 7 bases at V and 2 bases at J, leaving 11 bases unmatched. Here the CDR3 DNA reads TGTGCCAGCATCCCCGGCGGGGGAAACACCTACGAGCAGTACTTC. Encoded protein: CASIPGGGNTYEQYF.

This clonotype was counted a few times. This rearrangement joins TRBV5-1 to TRBJ1-1, with a weak D call TRBD1 (6 bases). Per germline, CDR1 SGHRS and CDR2 YFSETQ. The CDR3 has 13 residues. The V end was cut by 2 bases, the J end by 11 bases, with 16 bases between. CDR3 in DNA: TGCGCCAGCAGCTTAGAAAAGGGGCAGGGGGCTTTCTTT. It specifies CASSLEKGQGAFF.

This clonotype appeared a few times. The chain combines TRBV2 with TRBJ1-1; 10 nucleotides agree with TRBD1. Losses at the gene ends were 3 bases for V and 5 bases for J; bases not matched to a gene: 6. Germline V gene data show CDR1 as SNHLY and CDR2 as FYNNEI. The CDR3 consists of 15 residues. CDR3 sequence reads: CASSDVTGGGTEAFF. DNA of the CDR3: TGTGCCAGCAGTGATGTGACAGGGGGCGGGACTGAAGCTTTCTTT.

Ten or more counts support this clonotype. The J gene is TRBJ1-1, the V gene TRBV6-2 or TRBV6-3, with a possible D match to TRBD1 (5 bases). This CDR3 has 14 residues. V was cut by 6 bases and J by 4 bases, with 15 bases left in between. CDR1 is MNHEY, CDR2 SVGEGT, per germline. CDR3 residues: CASRVLGGGTEAFF. CDR3 sequence (DNA): TGTGCCAGCAGGGTGCTGGGGGGGGGCACTGAAGCTTTCTTT.

This clonotype was counted a few times. The V gene is TRBV6-5, the J gene TRBJ2-7, with 9 bases aligning to TRBD1. The J segment lost 2 bases and the V segment lost 6 bases, leaving 8 bases of the junction unmatched. CDR1 is MNHEY and CDR2 is SVGAGI in the germline V gene. The CDR3 has 15 amino acids. The CDR3 spells CASRPDRGGTYEQYF. In DNA form, the CDR3 reads TGTGCCAGCAGGCCTGACAGGGGGGGAACCTACGAGCAGTACTTC.

This clonotype was observed many times. The chain joins TRBV20-1 to TRBJ2-7; TRBD1 agrees at 7 bases. The CDR3 sequence is 13 residues long. Germline CDR1 reads DFQATT; CDR2 reads SNEGSKA (reference sequence). J gave up 2 bases and V 5 bases, and 6 bases lay outside the gene matches. In nucleotides, the CDR3 is TGCAGTGCTCCCCAACAGGGGACCTACGAGCAGTACTTC. Translated, it gives CSAPQQGTYEQYF.

This clonotype was seen only a few times. The chain couples TRBV7-2 to TRBJ1-5; no firm D call. Trimming shortened V by 4 bases and J by 4 bases, and 8 bases separated the two germline ends. This CDR3 has 13 residues. The germline V gene has CDR1 SGHTA and CDR2 FQGNSA. CDR3 region: CASSSRGNQPQHF. The CDR3 DNA reads TGTGCCAGCAGCTCCAGAGGGAATCAGCCCCAGCATTTT.

Here the CDR3 DNA reads TGCAGCGCCGGGACTAGCTACGAGCAGTACTTC. It translates to CSAGTSYEQYF. The J gene is TRBJ2-7, the V gene TRBV29-1; 8 bases fit TRBD2. Germline V gene sequence: CDR1 SQVTM, CDR2 ANQGSEA. The CDR3 extends over 11 amino acids. J lost 3 bases, V lost 7 bases, and 2 bases had no gene match.

This clonotype was seen many times. The rearrangement joins TRBV20-1 to TRBJ1-1; D is unresolved. Trimming removed 6 bases at V and 1 base at J, with 15 bases between. From germline, CDR1 is DFQATT and CDR2 SNEGSKA (reference sequence). The length of the CDR3 is 14 residues. CDR3 coding DNA: TGCAGTGCCACAGATGGACGGCGGAACACTGAAGCTTTCTTT. Protein: CSATDGRRNTEAFF.

This clonotype was observed many times. DNA of the CDR3: TGTGCCAGCAGTACCGGACTAGGGGGTGCGCAGTTCTTC. Translated: CASSTGLGGAQFF. V usage is TRBV12-3 or TRBV12-4 and J usage is TRBJ2-1, with D possibly TRBD2 on 7 matching bases. Trimming took off 5 bases at V and 12 bases at J, with 17 bases between the two ends. The CDR3 consists of 13 residues.

This clonotype turned up a few times. The CDR3 is CASSLSGTIEKLFF. DNA of the CDR3: TGTGCCAGCAGCCTATCCGGGACCATAGAAAAACTGTTTTTT. The V call is TRBV5-6, the J call TRBJ1-4, with a tentative D call TRBD1 (5 bases). The V end was cut by 4 bases, the J end by 8 bases, with 15 bases between. The CDR3 has 14 amino acids. Germline V gene data show CDR1 as SGHDT and CDR2 as YYEEEE.